This is a list of T cell receptor beta chains from one sample in a study of cytomegalovirus exposure and HLA in healthy donors. Measured with immunoSEQ multiplex PCR; TCRdb has only the in-frame clones, and not every one. The data contain 150,000 or so clones, 80% of them singletons. Source material: PBMCs. These receptors all come from a woman between 35 and 50 years old in good health and CMV-seropositive. Both conserved end residues are part of each CDR3.

v_call,j_call,cdr3_aa
TRBV28,TRBJ2-5,CASESGGETQYF
TRBV28,TRBJ1-5,CASSSGTGGIWEPQHF
TRBV5-4,TRBJ2-7,CASSGTLGTGAHEQYF
TRBV7-2,TRBJ2-1,CASSYDRGTEQFF
TRBV5-1,TRBJ2-1,CASSYLLAGVDNEQFF
TRBV30,TRBJ1-2,CAWRRPEAFLYGYTF
TRBV4-1,TRBJ2-7,CASSQTQGAVYEQYF
TRBV5-1,TRBJ1-5,CASSLSSNQPQHF
TRBV27,TRBJ2-7,CASRHTGQGAFGEQYF
TRBV9,TRBJ1-1,CASSVAGWQTEAFF
TRBV11-3,TRBJ2-3,CASSLTPRTSGAGVGYF
TRBV28,TRBJ1-2,CASSRTGPAGYTF
TRBV27,TRBJ1-2,CASSFREGAHGYTF
TRBV2,TRBJ1-4,CASSDLVWDRGSEKLFF
TRBV10-1,TRBJ2-2,CASRDSTGNTGELFF
TRBV15,TRBJ1-1,CATSARGNTEAFF
TRBV11-1,TRBJ2-7,CASSLALAGSYEQYF
TRBV30,TRBJ2-7,CAWSAARTGSDEQYF
TRBV4-1,TRBJ2-7,CASSRDRVSYEQYF
TRBV4-2,TRBJ2-5,CASSQDIASGGGETQYF
TRBV5-1,TRBJ1-1,CASSWRGGGTEAFF
TRBV7-3,TRBJ2-3,CASSLGSSTDTQYF
TRBV7-9,TRBJ1-2,CASTPWTTTNYGYTF
TRBV9,-,CASSVASLPNYEQYF
TRBV20-1,TRBJ2-1,CSAYRVNEQFF
TRBV27,TRBJ1-1,CASSFLTATEAFF
TRBV10-3,TRBJ2-1,CAILSPGLAGVGYNEQFF
TRBV27,TRBJ2-4,CASSQTGRKNIQYF
TRBV28,TRBJ1-1,CASSSGTAMNTEAFF
TRBV11-3,TRBJ2-7,CASSGGSGRESTNEQYF
TRBV30,TRBJ2-1,CAWSFGTSNEQFF
TRBV7-9,TRBJ1-1,CASSLDITVNTEAFF
TRBV28,TRBJ1-1,CASSLAGNTEAFF
TRBV29-1,TRBJ2-1,CSVDPRASYSGQFF
TRBV5-6,TRBJ2-5,CASSLPGAGGGGGETQYF
TRBV18,TRBJ2-2,CASSAQGALELNTGELFF
TRBV4-1,TRBJ2-3,CASSQELAGGSDTQYF
TRBV28,TRBJ2-7,CASSYLTAYEQYF
TRBV2,TRBJ2-1,CASSRQREAYNEQFF
TRBV5-1,TRBJ2-7,CASSPIAGGSYEQYF
TRBV6-5,TRBJ2-7,CASSYRGAQWEQYF
TRBV5-1,TRBJ1-2,CASSGGDRGSYTF
TRBV19,TRBJ2-7,CASSITTTSYEQYF
TRBV6-5,TRBJ2-7,CASRAGQGYEQYF
TRBV5-1,TRBJ2-1,CASSLVQRDTNEQFF
TRBV29-1,TRBJ1-2,CSVEGTGDLSYTF
TRBV11-2,TRBJ2-3,CASSTNMGPATDTQYF
TRBV4-2,TRBJ2-1,CASSPSLAAGESNEQFF
TRBV2,TRBJ1-4,CASSAGSSKELFF
TRBV7-7,TRBJ2-2,CASSLGLGGVNTGELFF
TRBV18,TRBJ1-3,CASSPKTPSSGNTIYF
TRBV7-9,TRBJ1-1,CASSLGGGIPAEAFF
TRBV5-4,TRBJ2-3,CASSSRTGPTDTQYF
TRBV2,TRBJ1-1,CASSEAGTPNTEAFF
TRBV19,TRBJ2-3,CASRQGTSTDTQYF